The entry below describes one T cell receptor beta chain. Seattle's enrolled individuals joined amid active infection and were then monitored longitudinally. This sample is drawn from a study of blood T cell repertoires in COVID-19. The overall study: Both acute and convalescent COVID-19 samples were obtained from the United States, Italy and Spain. Nucleic acid was either cDNA or gDNA, and it came from T cells, B-cell-depleted T cells, or PBMCs.

Germline assignment: CDR1 SNHLY and CDR2 FYNNEI. There are 12 residues in the CDR3. J gave up 6 bases and V 7 bases, and 5 bases lay outside the gene matches. Study processing details: Reference gene primer amplification yielded estimated nucleated cell counts. Libraries were prepared by immunoSEQ multiplex PCR; TCRdb keeps only in-frame clonotypes and omits some of them. V, J and clone size derive from that table, while D and trimming were established from the DNA sequence. This sample carries 160,000 or so clones, more than 75% of them seen once, and the ten largest clones take approximately 10%. The TCR comes from a woman between 65 and 79 years old with COVID-19, enrolled during active disease. Sequencing input: peripheral blood. V is TRBV2 and J is TRBJ2-5; 7 bases align to TRBD1. The CDR3: CASMKGAQTQYF. The CDR3 nucleotides are TGTGCCAGCATGAAGGGGGCGCAGACCCAGTACTTC.